This T cell receptor beta chain was observed in a study of cytomegalovirus exposure and HLA in healthy donors. The study's findings and limits: Beyond CMV serostatus, there was no information to go on about immune exposure.

Germline CDR1 SGHTA, CDR2 FQGTGA. Deletions cut 1 base from V and 6 bases from J, with 12 bases between. CDR3 size: 14 residues. This clone was counted only a few times. Its antigen is unidentified. The PCR was carried out with 60 Vbeta primers and 13 Jbeta primers. TCRdb's copy holds only in-frame clones and misses some; the assay was immunoSEQ multiplex PCR. The sample has approximately 120,000 clones; over 60% are singletons. The rearrangement uses TRBV7-3 and TRBJ1-2; D unresolved. Sequencing input: PBMCs. The origin of this receptor is a woman aged 40 to 49 in good health and CMV-seropositive. Written as DNA, the CDR3 is TGTGCCAGCAGCTTAATGGGAGGGAGTAATGGCTACACCTTC. This codes for CASSLMGGSNGYTF.